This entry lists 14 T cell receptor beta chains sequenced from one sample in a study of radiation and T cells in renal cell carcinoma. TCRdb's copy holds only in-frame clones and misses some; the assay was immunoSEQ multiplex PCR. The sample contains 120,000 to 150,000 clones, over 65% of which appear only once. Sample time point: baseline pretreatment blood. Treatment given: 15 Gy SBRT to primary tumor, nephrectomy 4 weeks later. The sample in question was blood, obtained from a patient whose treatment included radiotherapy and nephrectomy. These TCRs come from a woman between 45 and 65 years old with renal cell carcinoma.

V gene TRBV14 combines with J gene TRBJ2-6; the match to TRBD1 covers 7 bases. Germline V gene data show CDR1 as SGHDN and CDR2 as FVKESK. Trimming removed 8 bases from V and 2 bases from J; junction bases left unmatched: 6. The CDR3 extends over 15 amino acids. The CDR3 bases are TGTGCCAGCGGCCGAGGGGGCACTGGGGCCAACGTCCTGACTTTC. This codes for CASGRGGTGANVLTF.

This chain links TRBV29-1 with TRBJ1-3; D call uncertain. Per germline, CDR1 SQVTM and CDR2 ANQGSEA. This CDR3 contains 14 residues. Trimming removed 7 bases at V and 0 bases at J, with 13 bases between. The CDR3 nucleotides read TGCAGCGCTTCGACACTTCACTCTGGAAACACCATATATTTT. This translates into CSASTLHSGNTIYF.

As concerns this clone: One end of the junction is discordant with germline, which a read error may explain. The CDR3 bases are TGTGCCAGCAGACACCCCGGCGGGATGAAGACTGAAGCTTTCTTT. Protein product: CASRHPGGMKTEAFF. The genes are TRBV11-2 and TRBJ1-1, with D hard to call. Germline-derived CDR1 and CDR2 are SGHAT and FQNNGV. The CDR3 has 15 residues.

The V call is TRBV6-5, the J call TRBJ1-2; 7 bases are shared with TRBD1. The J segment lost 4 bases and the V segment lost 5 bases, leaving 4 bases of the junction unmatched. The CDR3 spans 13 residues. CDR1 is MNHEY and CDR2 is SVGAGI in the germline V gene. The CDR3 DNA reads TGTGCCAGCAGTCAGGGGGAGAGCTATGGCTACACCTTC. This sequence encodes CASSQGESYGYTF.

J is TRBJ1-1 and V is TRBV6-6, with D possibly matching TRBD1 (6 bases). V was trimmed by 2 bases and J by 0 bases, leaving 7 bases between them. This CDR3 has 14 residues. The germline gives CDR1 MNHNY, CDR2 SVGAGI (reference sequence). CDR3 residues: CASSYTGMNTEAFF. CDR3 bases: TGTGCCAGCAGTTACACAGGGATGAACACTGAAGCTTTCTTT.

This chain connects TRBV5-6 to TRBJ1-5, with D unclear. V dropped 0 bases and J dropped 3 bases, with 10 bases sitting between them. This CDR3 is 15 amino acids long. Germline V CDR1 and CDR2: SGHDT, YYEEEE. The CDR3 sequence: CASSLDRSDNQPQHF. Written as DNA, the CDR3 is TGTGCCAGCAGCTTGGATAGGTCAGACAATCAGCCCCAGCATTTT.

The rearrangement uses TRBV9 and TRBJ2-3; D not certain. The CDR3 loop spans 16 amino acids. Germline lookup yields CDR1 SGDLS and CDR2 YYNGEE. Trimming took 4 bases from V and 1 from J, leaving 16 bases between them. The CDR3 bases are TGTGCCAGCAGCTCCCGCGGCCTCCCCGGCACAGATACGCAGTATTTT. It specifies CASSSRGLPGTDTQYF.

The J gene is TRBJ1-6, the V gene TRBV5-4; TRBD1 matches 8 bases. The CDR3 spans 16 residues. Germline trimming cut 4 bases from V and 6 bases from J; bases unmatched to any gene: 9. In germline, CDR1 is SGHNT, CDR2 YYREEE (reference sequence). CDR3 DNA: TGTGCCAGCAGCCCTGGACAGGGCTCTGGTAATTCACCCCTCCACTTT. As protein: CASSPGQGSGNSPLHF.

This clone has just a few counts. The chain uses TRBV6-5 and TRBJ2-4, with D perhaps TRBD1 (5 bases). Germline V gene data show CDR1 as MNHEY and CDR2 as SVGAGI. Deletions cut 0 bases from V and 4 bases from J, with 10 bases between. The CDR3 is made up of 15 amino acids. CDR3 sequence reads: CASSYSIDRKNIQYF. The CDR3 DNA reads TGTGCCAGCAGTTACTCGATTGACAGAAAAAACATTCAGTACTTC.

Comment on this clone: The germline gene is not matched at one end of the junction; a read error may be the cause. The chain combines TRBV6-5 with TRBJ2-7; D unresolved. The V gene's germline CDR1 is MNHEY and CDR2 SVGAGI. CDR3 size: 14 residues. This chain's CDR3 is CASSYVGSSSEQYF. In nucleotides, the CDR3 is TGTGCCAGCAGTTACGTGGGCTCCTCCTCCGAGCAGTACTTC.

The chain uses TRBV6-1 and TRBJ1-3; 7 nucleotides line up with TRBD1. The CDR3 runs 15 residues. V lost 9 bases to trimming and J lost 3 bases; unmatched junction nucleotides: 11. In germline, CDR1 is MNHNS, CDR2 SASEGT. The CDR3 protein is CASRENRDSGNTIYF. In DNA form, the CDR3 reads TGTGCCAGTCGAGAGAACCGGGACAGTGGAAACACCATATATTTT.

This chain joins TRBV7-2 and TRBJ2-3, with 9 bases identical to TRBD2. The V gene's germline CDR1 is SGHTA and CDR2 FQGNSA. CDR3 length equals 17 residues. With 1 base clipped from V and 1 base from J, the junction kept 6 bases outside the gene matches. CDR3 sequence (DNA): TGTGCCAGCAGCTTAGTTGGGTCTAGCGGGGGCACAGATACGCAGTATTTT. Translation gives CASSLVGSSGGTDTQYF.

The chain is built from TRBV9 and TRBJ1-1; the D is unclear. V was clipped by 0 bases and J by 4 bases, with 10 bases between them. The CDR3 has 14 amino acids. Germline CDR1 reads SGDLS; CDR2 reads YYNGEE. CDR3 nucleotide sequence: TGTGCCAGCAGCGTAGGTGGGGAGGGCACTGAAGCTTTCTTT. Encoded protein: CASSVGGEGTEAFF.

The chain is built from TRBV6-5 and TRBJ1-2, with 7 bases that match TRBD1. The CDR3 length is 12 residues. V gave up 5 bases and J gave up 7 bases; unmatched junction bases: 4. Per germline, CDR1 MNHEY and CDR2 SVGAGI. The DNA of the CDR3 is TGTGCCAGCAGTCCACAGGGGTTTGGCTACACCTTC. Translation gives CASSPQGFGYTF.